This note documents a single TCR beta chain sequence. Antigen unknown. This sample is drawn from a study of post-analysis software for immune sequencing data. Findings and limits, study-wide: TRBV5-6, TRBV5-1 and TRBV20-1 belonged to a set of five TRBV segments that were more frequent in patients than controls.

Researchers reported that TCR beta cDNA libraries carried unique molecular identifiers. TCRdb ran MiXCR on the PCR reads and lists one entry per CDR3 protein. The sample shows about 820,000 distinct CDR3 sequences, 53% of them seen only once. CDR1 and CDR2 from the germline V gene are SGHDN and FVKESK. With V trimmed by 5 bases and J by 1 base, 15 bases remained unmatched. The CDR3 length is 19 residues. The chain has TRBV14 and TRBJ1-5, with TRBD1 identical over 9 bases. This sequence originates from a girl aged 10 to 17 with multiple sclerosis. The sequenced sample was blood. The CDR3 region is CASSYPTGTGIYSNQPQHF. The CDR3 DNA follows: TGTGCCAGCAGCTATCCAACCGGGACAGGGATTTACAGCAATCAGCCCCAGCATTTT.